This T cell receptor beta chain is from a study of cytomegalovirus exposure and HLA in healthy donors. Overall study findings and caveats: The investigators catalogued 150 to 200 TCR beta chains as cytomegalovirus-associated. Later analysis identified several of the most significant clusters that appeared linked to common viral pathogens. Later work showed greater clonal expansion in HLA-associated TCR beta chains than in equally common others.

The CDR3 runs 15 residues. V dropped 6 bases and J dropped 1; count of bases not matched to a gene: 0. The germline CDR1 and CDR2 sequences are MNHEY and SVGAGI. In the case of this clone: The antigen is not known.

PCR was performed using 60 Vbeta and 13 Jbeta primers. The method was immunoSEQ multiplex PCR; TCRdb's version includes in-frame clones alone and lacks a portion of them. The sample has hundreds of thousands of clones, around 90% seen once. The chain couples TRBV6-5 to TRBJ2-2; 12 bases agree with TRBD2. Sequenced sample: PBMCs. The source of this sequence is a woman aged 18-35 years in good health and CMV-seronegative. CDR3 residues: CASRGLAGNTGELFF. CDR3 in DNA: TGTGCCAGCAGGGGACTAGCGGGGAACACCGGGGAGCTGTTTTTT.